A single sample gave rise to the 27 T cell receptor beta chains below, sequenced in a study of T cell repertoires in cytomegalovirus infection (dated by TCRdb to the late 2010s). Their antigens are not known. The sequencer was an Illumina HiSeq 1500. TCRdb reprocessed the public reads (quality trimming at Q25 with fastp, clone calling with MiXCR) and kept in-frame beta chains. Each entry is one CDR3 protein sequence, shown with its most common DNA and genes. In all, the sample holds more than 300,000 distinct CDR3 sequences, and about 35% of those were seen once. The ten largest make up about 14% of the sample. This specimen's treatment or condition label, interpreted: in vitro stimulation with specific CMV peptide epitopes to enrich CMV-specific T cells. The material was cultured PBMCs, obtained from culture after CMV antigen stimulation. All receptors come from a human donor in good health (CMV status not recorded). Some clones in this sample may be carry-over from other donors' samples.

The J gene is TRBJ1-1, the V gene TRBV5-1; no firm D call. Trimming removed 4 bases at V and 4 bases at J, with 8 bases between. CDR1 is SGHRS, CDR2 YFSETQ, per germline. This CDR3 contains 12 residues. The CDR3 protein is CASSEGLTEAFF. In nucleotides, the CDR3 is TGCGCCAGCAGCGAAGGACTCACTGAAGCTTTCTTT.

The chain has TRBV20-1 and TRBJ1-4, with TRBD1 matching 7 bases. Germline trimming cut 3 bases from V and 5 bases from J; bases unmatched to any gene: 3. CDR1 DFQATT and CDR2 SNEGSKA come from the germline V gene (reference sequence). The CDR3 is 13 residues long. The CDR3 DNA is TGCAGTGCTAGGGCGACAGGGAATGAAAAACTGTTTTTT. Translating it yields CSARATGNEKLFF.

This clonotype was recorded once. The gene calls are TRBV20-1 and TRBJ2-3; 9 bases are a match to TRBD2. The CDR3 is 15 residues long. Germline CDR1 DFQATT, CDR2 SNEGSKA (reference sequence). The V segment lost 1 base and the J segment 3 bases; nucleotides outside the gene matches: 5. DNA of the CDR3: TGCAGTGCTAGAGTTCTGACTAGCGGAACAGATACGCAGTATTTT. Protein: CSARVLTSGTDTQYF.

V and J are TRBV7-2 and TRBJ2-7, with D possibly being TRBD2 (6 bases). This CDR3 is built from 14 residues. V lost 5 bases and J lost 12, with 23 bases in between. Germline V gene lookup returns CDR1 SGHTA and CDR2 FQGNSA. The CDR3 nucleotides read TGTGCCAGCAGCCCTCTCTCCGGGAGAGACGGAAGGTACTTC. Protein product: CASSPLSGRDGRYF.

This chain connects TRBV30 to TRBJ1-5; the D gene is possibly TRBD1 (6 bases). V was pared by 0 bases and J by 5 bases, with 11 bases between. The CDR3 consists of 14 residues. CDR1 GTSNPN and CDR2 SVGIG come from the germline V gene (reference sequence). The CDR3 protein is CAWSVTGIDQPQHF. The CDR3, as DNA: TGTGCCTGGAGTGTAACAGGGATCGATCAGCCCCAGCATTTT. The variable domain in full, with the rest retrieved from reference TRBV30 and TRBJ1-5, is SQTIHQWPATLVQPVGSPLSLECTVEGTSNPNLYWYRQAAGRGLQLLFYSVGIGQISSEVPQNLSASRPQDRQFILSSKKLLLSDSGFYLCAWSVTGIDQPQHFGDGTRLSIL.

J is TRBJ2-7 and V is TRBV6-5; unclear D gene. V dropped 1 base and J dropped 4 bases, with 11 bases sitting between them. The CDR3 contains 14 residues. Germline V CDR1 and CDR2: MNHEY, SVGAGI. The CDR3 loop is CASSYFPSAYEQYF. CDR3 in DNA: TGTGCCAGCAGTTACTTTCCCTCCGCTTACGAGCAGTACTTC.

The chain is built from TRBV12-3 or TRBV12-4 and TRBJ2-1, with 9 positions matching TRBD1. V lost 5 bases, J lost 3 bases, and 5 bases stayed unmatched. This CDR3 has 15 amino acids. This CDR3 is CASSQTGGDYNEQFF. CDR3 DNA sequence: TGTGCCAGCAGTCAGACAGGGGGGGACTACAATGAGCAGTTCTTC.

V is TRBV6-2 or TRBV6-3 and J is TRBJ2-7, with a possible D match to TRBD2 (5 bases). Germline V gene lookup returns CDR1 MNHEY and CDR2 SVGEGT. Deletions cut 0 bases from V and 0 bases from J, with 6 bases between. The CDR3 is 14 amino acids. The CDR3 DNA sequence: TGTGCCAGCAGTTACTCGGGGAGCTCCTACGAGCAGTACTTC. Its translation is CASSYSGSSYEQYF.

CDR3 in DNA: TGTGCCAGCAGCCAAGCGTTGGGGCCTGAAGCTTTCTTT. The encoded protein is CASSQALGPEAFF. The chain recombines TRBV14 with TRBJ1-1, with D possibly being TRBD1 (5 bases). The V end lost 1 base, the J end lost 6 bases, and 9 bases lay between the germline ends. CDR1 is SGHDN, CDR2 FVKESK, per germline. This CDR3 is built from 13 residues.

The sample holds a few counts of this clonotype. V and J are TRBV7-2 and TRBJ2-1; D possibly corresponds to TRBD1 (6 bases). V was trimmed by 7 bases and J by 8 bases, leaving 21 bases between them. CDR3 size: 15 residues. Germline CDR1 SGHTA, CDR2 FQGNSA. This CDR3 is CASIDRNPALDEQFF. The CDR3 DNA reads TGTGCCAGCATCGACAGGAACCCAGCATTGGATGAGCAGTTCTTC.

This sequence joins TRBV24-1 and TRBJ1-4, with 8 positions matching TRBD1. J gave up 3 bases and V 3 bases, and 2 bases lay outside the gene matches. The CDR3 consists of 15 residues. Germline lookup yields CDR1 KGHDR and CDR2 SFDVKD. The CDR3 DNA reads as TGTGCCACCAGTGATGCGACAGGGGCTAATGAAAAACTGTTTTTT. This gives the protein CATSDATGANEKLFF.

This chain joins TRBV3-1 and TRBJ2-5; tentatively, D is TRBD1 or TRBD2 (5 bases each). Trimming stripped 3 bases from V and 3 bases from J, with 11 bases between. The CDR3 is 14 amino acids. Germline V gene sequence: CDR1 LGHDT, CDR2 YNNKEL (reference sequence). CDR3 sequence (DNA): TGTGCCAGCAGCCACCGGGACGGAGAAGAGACCCAGTACTTC. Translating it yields CASSHRDGEETQYF.

CDR3 protein: CASSLRGTGANVLTF. The CDR3 region has the DNA TGTGCCAGCAGCCTCAGGGGTACCGGGGCCAACGTCCTGACTTTC. The V gene is TRBV7-2, the J gene TRBJ2-6, with D possibly TRBD1 on 6 matching bases. CDR1 is SGHTA, CDR2 FQGNSA, per germline. The CDR3 is 15 residues long. Trimming left V 5 bases short and J 4 bases short, with 12 bases between.

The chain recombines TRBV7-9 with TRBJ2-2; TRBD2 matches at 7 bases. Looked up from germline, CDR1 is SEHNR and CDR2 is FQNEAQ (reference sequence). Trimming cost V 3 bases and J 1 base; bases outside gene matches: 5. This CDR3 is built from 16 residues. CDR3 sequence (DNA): TGTGCCAGCAGCTTCCCTAGCGGTGGGAACACCGGGGAGCTGTTTTTT. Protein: CASSFPSGGNTGELFF.

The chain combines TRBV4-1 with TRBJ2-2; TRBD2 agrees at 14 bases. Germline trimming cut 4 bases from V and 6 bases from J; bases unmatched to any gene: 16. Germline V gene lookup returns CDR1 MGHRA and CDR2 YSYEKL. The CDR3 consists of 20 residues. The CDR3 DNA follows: TGCGCCAGCAGCCGTCTCGTCGGGACTAGCGGGAGTCGAATAGCCGGGGAGCTGTTTTTT. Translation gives CASSRLVGTSGSRIAGELFF.

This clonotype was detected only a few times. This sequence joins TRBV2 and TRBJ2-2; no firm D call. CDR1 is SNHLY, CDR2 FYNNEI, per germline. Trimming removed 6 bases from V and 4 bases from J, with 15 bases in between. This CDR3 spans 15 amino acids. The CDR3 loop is CASSPRVSGTGELFF. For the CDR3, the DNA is TGTGCCAGCAGCCCCAGAGTATCGGGCACCGGGGAGCTGTTTTTT.

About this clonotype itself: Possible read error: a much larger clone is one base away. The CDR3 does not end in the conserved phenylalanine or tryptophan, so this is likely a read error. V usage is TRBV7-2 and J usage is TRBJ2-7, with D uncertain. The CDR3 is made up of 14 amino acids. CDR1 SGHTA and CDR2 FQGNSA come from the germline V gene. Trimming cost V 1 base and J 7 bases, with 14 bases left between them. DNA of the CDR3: TGTGCCAGCAGCTTAGAATGGCTAGTACAAGAGCAGTACTCC. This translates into CASSLEWLVQEQYS.

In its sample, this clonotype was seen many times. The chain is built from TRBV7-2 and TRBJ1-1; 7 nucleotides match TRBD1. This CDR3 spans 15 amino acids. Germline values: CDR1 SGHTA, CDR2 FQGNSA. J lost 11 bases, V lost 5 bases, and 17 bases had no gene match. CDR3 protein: CASSPSGAGGMDAFF. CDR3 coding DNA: TGTGCCAGCAGCCCTAGCGGAGCAGGGGGAATGGATGCTTTCTTT.

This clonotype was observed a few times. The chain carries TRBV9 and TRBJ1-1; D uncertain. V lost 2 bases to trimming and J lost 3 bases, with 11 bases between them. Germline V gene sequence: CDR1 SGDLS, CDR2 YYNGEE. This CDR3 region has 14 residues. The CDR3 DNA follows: TGTGCCAGCAGCGTCCGGGATGATGACACTGAAGCTTTCTTT. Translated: CASSVRDDDTEAFF.

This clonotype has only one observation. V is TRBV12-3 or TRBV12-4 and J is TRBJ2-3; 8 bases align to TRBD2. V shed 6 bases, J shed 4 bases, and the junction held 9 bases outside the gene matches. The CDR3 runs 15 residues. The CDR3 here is CASRLTGLVPDTQYF. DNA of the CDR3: TGTGCCAGCAGGTTAACGGGACTAGTGCCAGATACGCAGTATTTT.

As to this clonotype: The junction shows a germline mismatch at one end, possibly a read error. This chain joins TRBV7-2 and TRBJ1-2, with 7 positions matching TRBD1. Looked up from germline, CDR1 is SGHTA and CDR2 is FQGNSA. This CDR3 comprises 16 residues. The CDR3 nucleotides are TGTGCCAGCAGCTTATTATCGTCGATTATTTTAGGGGGCTGTATCTTC. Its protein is CASSLLSSIILGGCIF.

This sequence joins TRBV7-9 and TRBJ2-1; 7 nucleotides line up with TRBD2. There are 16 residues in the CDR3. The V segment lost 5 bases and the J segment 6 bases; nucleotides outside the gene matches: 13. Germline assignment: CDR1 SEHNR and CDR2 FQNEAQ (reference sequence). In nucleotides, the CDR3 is TGTGCCAGCAGCCCCAAGTCGGCGGGAGTTCTCAATGAGCAGTTCTTC. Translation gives CASSPKSAGVLNEQFF.

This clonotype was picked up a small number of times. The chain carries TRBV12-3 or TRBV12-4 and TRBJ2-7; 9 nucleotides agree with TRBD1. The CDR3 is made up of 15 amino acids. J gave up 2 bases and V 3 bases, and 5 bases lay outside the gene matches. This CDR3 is CASSFRDREAYEQYF. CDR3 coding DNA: TGTGCCAGCAGTTTCCGGGACAGGGAGGCCTACGAGCAGTACTTC.

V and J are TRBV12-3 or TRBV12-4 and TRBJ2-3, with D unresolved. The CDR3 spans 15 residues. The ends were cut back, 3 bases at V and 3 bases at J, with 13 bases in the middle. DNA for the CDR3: TGTGCCAGCAGTTTCCCTAATATAGGAACAGATACGCAGTATTTT. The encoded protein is CASSFPNIGTDTQYF.

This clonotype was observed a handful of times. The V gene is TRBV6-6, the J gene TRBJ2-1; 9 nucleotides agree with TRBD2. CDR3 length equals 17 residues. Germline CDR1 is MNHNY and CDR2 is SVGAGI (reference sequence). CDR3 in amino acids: CAITLASGTISYNEQFF. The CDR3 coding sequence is TGTGCAATAACCCTTGCTAGCGGGACCATCTCCTACAATGAGCAGTTCTTC.

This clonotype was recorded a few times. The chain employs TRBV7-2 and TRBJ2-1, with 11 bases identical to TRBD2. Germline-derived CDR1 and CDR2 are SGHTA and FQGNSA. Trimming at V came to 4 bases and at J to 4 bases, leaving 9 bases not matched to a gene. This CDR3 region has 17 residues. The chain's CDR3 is CASSSPGGTSGYNEQFF. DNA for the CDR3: TGTGCCAGCAGCTCCCCGGGGGGGACTAGCGGATACAATGAGCAGTTCTTC.

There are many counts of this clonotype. The CDR3 region is CASSLKDWGDTQYF. CDR3 coding DNA: TGTGCCAGCAGCCTAAAGGATTGGGGGGATACGCAGTATTTT. This chain joins TRBV7-9 and TRBJ2-3; D possibly uses TRBD1 or TRBD2 (5 bases each). Germline lookup yields CDR1 SEHNR and CDR2 FQNEAQ (reference sequence). CDR3 size: 14 residues. V gave up 5 bases and J gave up 6 bases, with 15 bases separating them.